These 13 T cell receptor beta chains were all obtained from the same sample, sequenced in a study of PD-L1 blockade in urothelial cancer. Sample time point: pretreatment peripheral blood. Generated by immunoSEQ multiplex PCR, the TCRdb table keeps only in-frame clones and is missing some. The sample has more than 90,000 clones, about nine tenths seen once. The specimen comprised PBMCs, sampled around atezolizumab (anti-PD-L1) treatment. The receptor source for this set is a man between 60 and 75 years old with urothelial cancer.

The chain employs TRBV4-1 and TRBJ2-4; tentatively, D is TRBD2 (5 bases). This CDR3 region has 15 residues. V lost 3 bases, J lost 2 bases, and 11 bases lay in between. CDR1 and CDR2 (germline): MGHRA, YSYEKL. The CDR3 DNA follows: TGCGCCAGCAGCCATAATAGCGCCCCCAAAAACATTCAGTACTTC. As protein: CASSHNSAPKNIQYF.

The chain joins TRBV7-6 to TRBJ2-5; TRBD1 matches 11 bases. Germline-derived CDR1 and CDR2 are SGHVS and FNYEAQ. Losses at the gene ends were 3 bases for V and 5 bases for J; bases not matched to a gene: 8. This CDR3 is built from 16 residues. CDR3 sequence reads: CASSLGQGEIFETQYF. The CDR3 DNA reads TGTGCCAGCAGCTTGGGACAGGGGGAGATCTTTGAGACCCAGTACTTC.

Here the CDR3 DNA reads TGTGCCAGCAGTTACGGGGACAGAGTCTCCTACGAGCAGTACTTC. It is translated as CASSYGDRVSYEQYF. The chain combines TRBV6-5 with TRBJ2-7; 7 bases match TRBD1. The CDR3 runs to 15 residues. Per germline, CDR1 MNHEY and CDR2 SVGAGI. Unmatched junction bases numbered 4, after V lost 2 bases and J lost 0 bases.

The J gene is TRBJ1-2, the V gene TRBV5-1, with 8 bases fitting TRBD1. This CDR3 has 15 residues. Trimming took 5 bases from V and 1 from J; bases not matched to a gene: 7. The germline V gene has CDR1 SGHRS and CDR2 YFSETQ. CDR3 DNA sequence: TGCGCCAGCAGTTTCCTGGGACAGGATAACTATGGCTACACCTTC. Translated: CASSFLGQDNYGYTF. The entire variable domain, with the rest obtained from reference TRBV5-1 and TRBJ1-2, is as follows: KAGVTQTPRYLIKTRGQQVTLSCSPISGHRSVSWYQQTPGQGLQFLFEYFSETQRNKGNFPGRFSGRQFSNSRSEMNVSTLELGDSALYLCASSFLGQDNYGYTFGSGTRLTVV.

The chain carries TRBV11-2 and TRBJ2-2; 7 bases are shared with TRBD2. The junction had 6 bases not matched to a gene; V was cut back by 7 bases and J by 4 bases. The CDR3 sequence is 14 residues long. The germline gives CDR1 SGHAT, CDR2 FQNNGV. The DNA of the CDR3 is TGTGCCAGCACCCGGGGAGGGTCCACCGGGGAGCTGTTTTTT. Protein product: CASTRGGSTGELFF.

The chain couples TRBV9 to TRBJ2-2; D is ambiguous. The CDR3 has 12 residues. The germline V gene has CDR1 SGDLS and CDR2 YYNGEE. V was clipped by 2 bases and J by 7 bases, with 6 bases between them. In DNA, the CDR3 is TGTGCCAGCAGCGTCTTAGTCGGGGAGCTGTTTTTT. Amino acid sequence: CASSVLVGELFF.

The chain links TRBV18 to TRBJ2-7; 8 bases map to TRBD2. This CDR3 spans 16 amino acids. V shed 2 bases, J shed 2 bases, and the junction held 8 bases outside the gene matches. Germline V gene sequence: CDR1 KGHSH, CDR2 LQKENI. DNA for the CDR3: TGTGCCAGCTCACCAGGAACAGCGGGAGTCCCCTACGAGCAGTACTTC. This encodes CASSPGTAGVPYEQYF.

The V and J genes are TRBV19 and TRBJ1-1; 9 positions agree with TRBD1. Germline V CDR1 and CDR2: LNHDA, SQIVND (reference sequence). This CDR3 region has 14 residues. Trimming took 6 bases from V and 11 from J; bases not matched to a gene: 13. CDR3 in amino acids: CASSEQGASPPAFF. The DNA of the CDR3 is TGTGCCAGTAGCGAACAGGGGGCCTCCCCACCCGCTTTCTTT.

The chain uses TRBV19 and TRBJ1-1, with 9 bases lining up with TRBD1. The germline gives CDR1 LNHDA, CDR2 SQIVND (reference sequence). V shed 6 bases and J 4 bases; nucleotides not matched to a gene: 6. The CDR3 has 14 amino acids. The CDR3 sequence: CASRTQTGGTEAFF. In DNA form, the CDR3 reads TGTGCCAGTAGGACTCAGACAGGGGGCACTGAAGCTTTCTTT.

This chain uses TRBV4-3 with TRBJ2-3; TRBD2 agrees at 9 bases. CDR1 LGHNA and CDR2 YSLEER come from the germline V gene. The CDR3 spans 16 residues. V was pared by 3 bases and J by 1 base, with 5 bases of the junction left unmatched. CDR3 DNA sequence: TGCGCCAGCAGCCATATATTAGCGGGGGGCACAGATACGCAGTATTTT. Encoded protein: CASSHILAGGTDTQYF.

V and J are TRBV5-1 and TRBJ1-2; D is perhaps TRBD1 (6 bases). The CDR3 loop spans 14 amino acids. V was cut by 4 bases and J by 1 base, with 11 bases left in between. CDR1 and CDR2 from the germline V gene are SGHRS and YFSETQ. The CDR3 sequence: CASSPDRFNYGYTF. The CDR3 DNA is TGCGCCAGCAGCCCGGACAGATTTAACTATGGCTACACCTTC.

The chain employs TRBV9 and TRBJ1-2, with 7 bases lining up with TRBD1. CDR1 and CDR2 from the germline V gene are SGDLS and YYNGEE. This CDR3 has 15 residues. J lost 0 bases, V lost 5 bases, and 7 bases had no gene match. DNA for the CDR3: TGTGCCAGCAGGGGTGTGGGACAGACTAACTATGGCTACACCTTC. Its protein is CASRGVGQTNYGYTF.

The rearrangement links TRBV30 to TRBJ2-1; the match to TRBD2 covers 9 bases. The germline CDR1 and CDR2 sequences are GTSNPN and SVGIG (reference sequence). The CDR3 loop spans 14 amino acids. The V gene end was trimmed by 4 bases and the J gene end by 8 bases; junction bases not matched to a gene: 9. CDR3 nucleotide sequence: TGTGCCTGGAACGGCGGGAGGGGTAGGTATGAGCAGTTCTTC. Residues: CAWNGGRGRYEQFF.